The rows below give T cell receptor beta chains drawn from one sample of a study of blood T cell repertoires in COVID-19. Assay: immunoSEQ multiplex PCR; the TCRdb copy retains only in-frame clones and omits some. The sample lists some 220,000 clones; approximately 85% were seen once. The sequenced material came from peripheral blood. These receptors all come from a woman between 65 and 79 years old with COVID-19, enrolled during active disease. Each CDR3 is given with its conserved first and last residue. The D gene is left open where the match is weak. Rows may omit the clone size; those that give it use once, few, many or a size class.

TRBD2	NA	TRBJ2-5	TRBV24-1	TGTGCCACCAGTGAAAGGACTAGCGGGAGTCGAGAGACCCAGTACTTC	CATSERTSGSRETQYF
TRBD1	NA	TRBJ1-4	TRBV3-1/TRBV3-2	TGTGCCAGCAGCCTACAGGGGGTATTAAATGAAAAACTGTTTTTT	CASSLQGVLNEKLFF
TRBD1	NA	TRBJ2-2	TRBV4-3	TGCGCCAGCAGCCAGGAAGACAGGGGCGGGGAGCTGTTTTTT	CASSQEDRGGELFF
NA	NA	TRBJ2-1	TRBV6-1	TGTGCCAGCAGTGAAGCTCTAGTGCCCGCTTACAATGAGCAGTTCTTC	CASSEALVPAYNEQFF
NA	NA	TRBJ2-4	TRBV7-3	TGTGCCAGCAGCTTGAACGGGGGTACCAAAAACATTCAGTACTTC	CASSLNGGTKNIQYF
TRBD2	NA	TRBJ2-7	TRBV10-3	TGTGCCATCAGCCAGGGGGGACTAGCGGGAGGGGATACCTACGAGCAGTACTTC	CAISQGGLAGGDTYEQYF
TRBD2	NA	TRBJ2-2	TRBV6-2/TRBV6-3	TGTGCCAGCAGTCAGACTAGCGGGAGCCGGGAGCTGTTTTTT	CASSQTSGSRELFF
NA	NA	TRBJ1-2	TRBV6-6	TGTGCCAGCAGGAAACAGGCCGACGGCTACACCTTC	CASRKQADGYTF
TRBD2	NA	TRBJ2-7	TRBV5-5	TGTGCCAGCACGCGCCGTGTAGGGACTAGCGGGGTCTACGAGCAGTACTTC	CASTRRVGTSGVYEQYF
NA	few	TRBJ1-2	TRBV28	TGTGCCAGCAGTCCCTCCCCGAGGCGGGGCTACACCTTC	CASSPSPRRGYTF
TRBD1	NA	TRBJ2-6	TRBV27	TGTGCCAGCAGTTTCAATCCGCAGGGGGCGGGCTCTGGGGCCAACGTCCTGACTTTC	CASSFNPQGAGSGANVLTF
NA	NA	TRBJ2-5	TRBV19	TGTGCCAGTAGTAACGGCCAGGGGTGGGAGACCCAGTACTTC	CASSNGQGWETQYF
TRBD1	few	TRBJ1-4	TRBV24-1	TGTGCCACCAGTGAACCCGGGACAGGGGTCGAAAAACTGTTTTTT	CATSEPGTGVEKLFF
NA	NA	TRBJ2-3	TRBV27	TGTGCCAGCAGCAATTGGGACACCGCAATAGATACGCAGTATTTT	CASSNWDTAIDTQYF
NA	NA	TRBJ2-2	TRBV5-1	TGCGCCAGCAGCTTACCAGCGCCGAACACCGGGGAGCTGTTTTTT	CASSLPAPNTGELFF
NA	NA	TRBJ1-5	TRBV2	TGTGCCAGCACCCTTACCAATCAGGTTCAGCCCCAGCATTTT	CASTLTNQVQPQHF
TRBD1	NA	TRBJ1-5	TRBV6-5	TGTGCCAGCAGTTACCAGGGGGCCCAGCCCCAGCATTTT	CASSYQGAQPQHF
NA	few	TRBJ2-1	TRBV12-5	TGTGCTAGTGGTTTGCTGGATTATATGTACCTAGCCCACAATGAGCAGTTCTTC	CASGLLDYMYLAHNEQFF
TRBD1	NA	TRBJ1-1	TRBV18	TGTGCCAGCTCGCCCCGGGGACAGCCATCCCAAGCTTTCTTT	CASSPRGQPSQAFF
TRBD1	NA	TRBJ1-4	TRBV3-1/TRBV3-2	TGTGCCAGCAGCCATCTCTACGAACAGGGGAAACTGTTTTTT	CASSHLYEQGKLFF
TRBD1	NA	TRBJ1-1	TRBV19	TGTGCCAGTACCCACACAGGGGCCGGCGGAGCTTTCTTT	CASTHTGAGGAFF
TRBD1	NA	TRBJ1-1	TRBV5-1	TGCGCCAGCAGCTTGGGACAGGGGCCGAACACTGAAGCTTTCTTT	CASSLGQGPNTEAFF
TRBD1	few	TRBJ2-5	TRBV24-1	TGTGCCACCAGTGATCCCAGGGGACAGGAAGAGACCCAGTACTTC	CATSDPRGQEETQYF
NA	NA	TRBJ2-7	TRBV28	TGTGCCAGCGTTAGTCACTACGAGCAGTACTTC	CASVSHYEQYF
NA	NA	TRBJ2-7	TRBV28	TGTGCCAGCAGTTTAACGCGGGACTTTTCATCCTACGAGCAGTACTTC	CASSLTRDFSSYEQYF